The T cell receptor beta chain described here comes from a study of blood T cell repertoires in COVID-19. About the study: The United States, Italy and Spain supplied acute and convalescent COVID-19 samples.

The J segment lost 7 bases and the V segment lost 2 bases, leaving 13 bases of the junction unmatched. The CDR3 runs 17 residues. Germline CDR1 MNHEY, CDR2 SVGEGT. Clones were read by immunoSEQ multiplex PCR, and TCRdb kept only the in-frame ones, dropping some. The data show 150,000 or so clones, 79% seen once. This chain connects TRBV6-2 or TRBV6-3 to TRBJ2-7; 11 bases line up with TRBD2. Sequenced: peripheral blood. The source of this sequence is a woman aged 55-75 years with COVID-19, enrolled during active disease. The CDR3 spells CASSYTPRASGRSEQYF. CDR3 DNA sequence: TGTGCCAGCAGTTACACACCCCGGGCTAGCGGGAGGTCGGAGCAGTACTTC.